A selection of T cell receptor beta chains follows, all from one sample in a study of shared clonotypes between healthy human individuals. TCRdb's copy holds only in-frame clones and misses some; the assay was immunoSEQ multiplex PCR. The repertoire holds about 640,000 clones, 55% to 75% seen once, with approximately 1.8% in the top ten. The sample consisted of memory CD4+ T cells sorted from blood. Receptors originate from a woman aged 25 to 39 in good health. CDR3s include the opening cysteine and the closing phenylalanine or tryptophan. D genes are given only for firm matches. Size is omitted from some rows. Given values are once, few, many or a class for expanded clones.

abundance	d_gene	v_gene	j_gene	CDR3aa	CDR3nt
.	.	TRBV6-5	TRBJ2-7	CASSKTRRGRHEQYF	TGTGCCAGCAGTAAAACCCGCCGGGGGAGACACGAGCAGTACTTC
.	TRBD1	TRBV27	TRBJ2-1	CASKKQGALNEQFF	TGTGCCAGCAAGAAACAGGGGGCATTGAATGAGCAGTTCTTC
once	.	TRBV27	TRBJ2-1	CASSLRSGYNEQFF	TGTGCCAGCAGTTTAAGAAGTGGCTACAATGAGCAGTTCTTC
once	.	TRBV10-3	TRBJ2-6	CAISASGANVLTF	TGTGCCATCAGTGCTTCTGGGGCCAACGTCCTGACTTTC
.	TRBD1	TRBV28	TRBJ1-2	CASSTTGGGYGYTF	TGTGCCAGCAGTACGACAGGGGGAGGCTATGGCTACACCTTC
.	.	TRBV19	TRBJ1-4	CASSTVGEGNEKLFF	TGTGCCAGTAGTACCGTCGGGGAGGGTAATGAAAAACTGTTTTTT
.	.	TRBV5-1	TRBJ2-2	CASSLRQTTNTGELFF	TGCGCCAGCAGCTTGAGACAGACAACGAACACCGGGGAGCTGTTTTTT
.	.	TRBV19	TRBJ2-2	CATENRDFNTGELFF	TGTGCCACCGAGAACCGGGACTTTAACACCGGGGAGCTGTTTTTT
.	TRBD2	TRBV7-8	TRBJ2-1	CASSYVWTSGKNEQFF	TGTGCCAGCAGCTACGTCTGGACTAGCGGGAAAAATGAGCAGTTCTTC
.	TRBD1	TRBV2	TRBJ2-1	CASSGPGTGVGEQFF	TGTGCCAGCAGTGGTCCCGGGACAGGGGTGGGTGAGCAGTTCTTC
once	.	TRBV27	TRBJ1-2	CASSSGGANYGYTF	TGTGCCAGCAGTTCGGGCGGAGCTAACTATGGCTACACCTTC
.	.	TRBV4-1	TRBJ2-7	CASSQAPGAYEQYF	TGCGCCAGCAGCCAAGCCCCGGGGGCCTACGAGCAGTACTTC
.	TRBD1	TRBV5-4	TRBJ1-1	CASSFGGQGNTEAFF	TGTGCCAGCAGCTTTGGGGGACAGGGAAACACTGAAGCTTTCTTT
.	.	TRBV4-1	TRBJ2-3	CASSRDRTTNTDTQYF	TGCGCCAGCAGCCGAGACCGGACAACAAACACAGATACGCAGTATTTT
.	.	TRBV7-2	TRBJ2-7	CASSLKAGFDEQYF	TGTGCCAGCAGCTTAAAAGCAGGGTTCGACGAGCAGTACTTC
.	.	TRBV6-4	TRBJ2-2	CASSDSFRNRDTGELFF	TGTGCCAGCAGTGACTCTTTTAGGAACAGAGACACCGGGGAGCTGTTTTTT
.	.	TRBV5-1	TRBJ2-3	CASRHPTDTQYF	TGCGCCAGCAGGCACCCTACAGATACGCAGTATTTT
.	.	TRBV10-2	TRBJ1-2	CASGVGVRIQGHGYTF	TGCGCCAGCGGGGTCGGGGTCCGGATCCAAGGACATGGCTACACCTTC
.	TRBD1	TRBV28	TRBJ2-7	CASSSTGVSYEQYF	TGTGCCAGCAGTTCGACAGGGGTTTCCTACGAGCAGTACTTC
many	TRBD1	TRBV5-1	TRBJ1-1	CASSPGQGIRMNTEAFF	TGCGCCAGCAGCCCGGGACAGGGGATAAGAATGAACACTGAAGCTTTCTTT